The 12 T cell receptor beta chains in this list originate from one sample, sequenced in a study of diagnostic markers for celiac disease. Using the reads, TCRdb records one entry per CDR3 protein without DNA. This listing includes about 7,500 distinct CDR3 sequences. Material: either unsorted cells or a sorted T cell fraction (not recorded which). Receptors were obtained from a human donor. This table probably holds off-target reads from a library built for another chain.

Considering frequency, this clonotype is medium-sized. The rearrangement joins TRBV18 to TRBJ1-5; TCRdb selects TRBD1, and the lack of DNA leaves this call unchecked. This CDR3 has 15 residues. The germline gives CDR1 KGHSH, CDR2 LQKENI. Here the CDR3 reads CASSPDGRRDQPQHF.

The chain joins TRBV20-1 to TRBJ2-3; TCRdb designates TRBD2, a call that cannot be tested without DNA. The CDR3 length is 15 residues. Germline V lookup: CDR1 DFQATT, CDR2 SNEGSKA (reference sequence). CDR3 loop: CSAGTSGVSTDTQYF.

This chain uses TRBV29-1 with TRBJ2-1; there is no DNA to check the TCRdb D call of TRBD2. Looked up from germline, CDR1 is SQVTM and CDR2 is ANQGSEA. The CDR3 is 14 residues long. The CDR3 sequence: CSVDASGDYNEQFF.

By frequency, this clonotype is medium-sized (0.01 to 0.1%). The chain recombines TRBV29-1 with TRBJ2-1; TCRdb's D call, TRBD2, is unchecked because there is no DNA. The CDR3 totals 16 residues. CDR1 is SQVTM, CDR2 ANQGSEA, per germline. The CDR3 is CSVEGLAGVLRNEQFF.

This clonotype is labeled medium-sized based on frequency. The CDR3 loop reads CASSTGDYGYTF. The rearrangement uses TRBV7-8 and TRBJ1-2; TCRdb reports TRBD1, a call that lacks DNA to check it against. The germline V gene has CDR1 SGHVS and CDR2 FQNEAQ. The CDR3 runs to 12 residues.

The CDR3 here is CASSEWSGGETQYF. This chain uses TRBV25-1 with TRBJ2-5; TCRdb's D gene call, TRBD2, goes unchecked for lack of DNA. The CDR3 is made up of 14 amino acids. The germline CDR1 and CDR2 sequences are MGHDK and SYGVNS.

The V and J genes are TRBV28 and TRBJ2-7; TCRdb outputs TRBD2, but without DNA this stays unchecked. Looked up from germline, CDR1 is MDHEN and CDR2 is SYDVKM. This CDR3 has 15 amino acids. CDR3 residues: CASSRRLAGVREQYF.

According to its frequency, this clonotype is medium-sized. CDR3 region: CASSRSTMGLGSPLHF. The chain employs TRBV18 and TRBJ1-6. Looked up from germline, CDR1 is KGHSH and CDR2 is LQKENI. The CDR3 has 16 residues.

This clonotype ranks as medium-sized in terms of frequency. This sequence joins TRBV7-8 and TRBJ2-7; absent DNA, TCRdb's TRBD1 call cannot be checked. Per the germline V gene, CDR1 is SGHVS and CDR2 is FQNEAQ. CDR3 length: 15 amino acids. CDR3 sequence reads: CASSLALMTGLEQYF.

The chain has TRBV28 and TRBJ1-1. This CDR3 comprises 13 residues. Germline CDR1 and CDR2: MDHEN and SYDVKM. The CDR3 here is CASSSYQGRGAFF.

The chain joins TRBV5-1 to TRBJ1-2. From germline, CDR1 is SGHRS and CDR2 YFSETQ. The CDR3 is 16 amino acids. CDR3 in amino acids: CASKRSVAGDDYGYTF. Filled out from reference TRBV5-1 and TRBJ1-2, the complete variable domain reads KAGVTQTPRYLIKTRGQQVTLSCSPISGHRSVSWYQQTPGQGLQFLFEYFSETQRNKGNFPGRFSGRQFSNSRSEMNVSTLELGDSALYLCASKRSVAGDDYGYTFGSGTRLTVV.

The chain recombines TRBV6-1 with TRBJ1-2. Germline lookup yields CDR1 MNHNS and CDR2 SASEGT. The CDR3 contains 13 residues. The CDR3 protein is CASSEAGDFGYTF.